This T cell receptor beta chain was sequenced during a study of naive and memory T cell subsets (dated by TCRdb to 2015 to 2018). Study-level background: An open-source, UMI-based TCR alpha and beta sequencing pipeline was applied to sorted naive and memory peripheral blood T cell subsets. RNA was DNase-treated and reverse transcribed with TCR constant-region primers, mostly using SuperScript III. The functional CMV T cell responses agreed completely with IgG serology results. Summary of the overall study and its limitations: In both CD4 and CD8 cells, a rise in Gini index and a fall in Shannon and inverse Simpson diversity were observed from naive through CM, EM and EMRA. No ground truth was available to validate the repertoire findings for the naive and memory subsets. RNA-based TCR counts may be influenced by expression changes linked to T cell activation and differentiation. A few larger clonotypes were found in naive repertoires, especially CD8, and these larger clonotypes were possibly memory cells re-expressing CD45RA. Once error correction was done, more than 90% of naive TCR sequences showed up just once, which made the naive abundance distributions much steeper than those of the memory subsets. TCR abundance followed a power law with an exponent that was different for naive and memory subsets but consistent across the three individuals. Single alpha or beta chain sequences, rather than paired alpha/beta receptors, were used to define clonotypes.

Receptors were amplified or captured by UMI-ligation and nested PCR. The beta constant-region primer consisted of an equimolar mixture of two oligonucleotides that together covered TRBC1 and TRBC2. A single-stranded oligonucleotide containing the SP2 primer and a 12-nucleotide UMI was joined to the 3' end of the cDNA by T4 RNA ligase 1. The ligated cDNA went through four rounds of PCR with nested alpha and beta constant-region primers together with the SP2 primer. Incubation of the ligation reaction was carried out at 16 degrees C for about 19-25 hours. To avoid over-amplification, PCR2 was usually performed as a SYBR Green qPCR and halted once a predetermined threshold was reached. Apart from the first purification, every purification step used Agencourt AMPure XP magnetic beads. Libraries were quantified by Qubit and checked on a TapeStation, with a main peak expected near 650 bp. Sequencing of the pooled libraries was done on an Illumina MiSeq using v2 2x251 paired-end kits, which typically yielded about 0.85-2 million reads per sample. Each sample's library went into the pool at approximately 4 nM, and roughly 5-7.5% PhiX was added to help with cluster recognition. From the authors' description of their analysis: Decombinator assigned V and J genes to Demultiplexor-processed FASTQ reads by tag matching, allowing a single base-pair mismatch. Collapsinator used UMIs to correct both sequencing errors and frequency errors arising from PCR heterogeneity. TCRs were translated and CDR3s were extracted from the conserved cysteine to the FGXG phenylalanine by CDR3Translator, with non-productive sequences being flagged. Gini, Shannon entropy and inverse Simpson indices were calculated on repertoires that had been subsampled to equal numbers of UMI-defined TCRs. Within the linear range, a power law was fitted by maximum likelihood to the distributions of clonotype abundance. For one naive CD8 sample, the pipeline and MIGEC produced similar UMI counts, unique TCR numbers and clonal distributions. One analysis removed from the naive repertoire any naive TCRs that were also present in any memory subset from the same donor. Repertoires were searched for some 7,000 CMV-associated CDR3 sequences compiled from VDJdb and a published dataset. The public reads were reanalyzed by TCRdb: fastp trimming at Q25, MiXCR alignment, in-frame beta chains only. Under each unique CDR3 protein, matching rows form one entry showing the most common genes and DNA. Clone size and V and J calls follow TCRdb, not the original study. Present in this sample are about 150,000 distinct CDR3 sequences, approximately 15% of which were seen just once. Together, the top ten hold around 0.14% of the sample.

This clonotype was counted between two and nine times. Its antigen remains undetermined. Base qualities are not at hand, and no much larger clone is one base apart. From the second PCR step onward, the TCR alpha chain libraries and the TCR beta chain libraries were amplified separately. The CMV status of each donor was determined by measuring IFNgamma production from CD4+ T cells after fresh PBMCs had been stimulated overnight with CMV viral lysate. CD4 T cells were positively selected using Miltenyi beads, after which CD8 T cells were positively selected from the CD4-negative fraction. After staining for CD3, CD4, CD8, CD45RA, CD27 and a live/dead dye, cells were sorted on a BD Aria II into four subsets based on CD45RA and CD27. Blood came from a few healthy volunteers, each fractionated into CD4 and CD8 T cells and then into four differentiation subsets. Roughly 0.13 L of peripheral blood was collected from each donor, and PBMC were isolated by Ficoll-Paque PLUS density-gradient centrifugation. After sorting, cells were lysed in RLT buffer, RNA was extracted using a Qiagen RNeasy kit, and the extracted RNA was stored at -80 degrees C.

This TCR derives from a human donor in good health. The sample consisted of naive CD4+ T cells from blood. Reading the label with the study, this specimen's cell subset or site is: naive T cells, CD45RA high CD27+.

The CDR3 has the sequence CATSDPSRHEQFF. The sequence in DNA is TGTGCCACCAGTGATCCCTCCCGGCATGAGCAGTTCTTC. The chain employs TRBV24-1 and TRBJ2-1; too little of a D gene remains to name it. Spanning cysteine to phenylalanine, the CDR3 consists of 13 amino acids. The retained sequence is limited to the CDR3, 39 bases, with the frame set at the first base. Deletion took 3 bases off V and 8 bases off J, with a span of 10 bases between the germline ends. CDR1 and CDR2 were assigned from the germline V gene as KGHDR and SFDVKD.